Listed below are T cell receptor beta chains from one sample, sequenced in a study of cytomegalovirus exposure and HLA in healthy donors. Sequencing was performed with immunoSEQ multiplex PCR; in TCRdb, only in-frame clones are kept and a portion is missing. The sample includes fewer than 140,000 clones, less than 90% of them seen just once. The sequencing input was PBMCs. All receptors come from a woman between 18 and 29 years old in good health and CMV-seropositive. CDR3s include the opening cysteine and the closing phenylalanine or tryptophan. Each record gives: V gene, J gene, clone size, D gene, CDR3 DNA, CDR3 protein. D genes are given only for firm matches. Some rows have no size entry. The others give once, few or many, or a class for an expanded clone.

>TRBV28|TRBJ1-5|NA|TRBD1
TGTGCCAGCAGTTTACTGAGGGGACAGGGCGCCAATCAGCCCCAGCATTTT
CASSLLRGQGANQPQHF
>TRBV19|TRBJ1-2|NA|NA
TGTGCCAGTAGCCCGGGAGGCGGATATGGCTACACCTTC
CASSPGGGYGYTF
>TRBV10-3|TRBJ2-1|NA|NA
TGTGCCATCAGCGGGGGATTTCCTAATGAGCAGTTCTTC
CAISGGFPNEQFF
>TRBV27|TRBJ2-5|NA|TRBD2
TGTGCCAGTTCGTCCGGGACTAGCGGGGAGACCCAGTACTTC
CASSSGTSGETQYF
>TRBV19|TRBJ1-3|NA|TRBD1
TGTGCCAGTAGCCCTCTCCGGGACAGCCTCTCTGGAAACACCATATATTTT
CASSPLRDSLSGNTIYF
>TRBV29-1|TRBJ1-1|NA|TRBD1
TGCAGCGTTGCCCAAGCAGGGGGCCGGAGGGAAGCTTTCTTT
CSVAQAGGRREAFF
>TRBV27|TRBJ1-6|NA|NA
TGTGCCAGCAGTTTTCAGAATTCACCCCTCCACTTT
CASSFQNSPLHF
>TRBV19|TRBJ2-2|NA|TRBD1
TGTGCCAGTAGTCTCGGGACAGGGGTGACCGGGGAGCTGTTTTTT
CASSLGTGVTGELFF
>TRBV7-6|TRBJ2-3|NA|TRBD1
TGTGCCAGCAGCCCCGGACAGGGTTTAGATACGCAGTATTTT
CASSPGQGLDTQYF
>TRBV5-4|TRBJ2-7|once|TRBD2
TGTGCCAGCAGCTTGCGATCTCTAGCGGGTACCTACGAGCAGTACTTC
CASSLRSLAGTYEQYF
>TRBV6-5|TRBJ1-1|NA|TRBD1
TGTGCCACCAGACAGGGCGCGGTCACTGAAGCTTTCTTT
CATRQGAVTEAFF
>TRBV6-6|TRBJ1-6|NA|NA
TGTGCCAGCAGTTCCTCCCCCCAATCACCCCTCCACTTT
CASSSSPQSPLHF
>TRBV29-1|TRBJ1-1|NA|TRBD1
TGCAGCGTTGAGGGCGACAGGGTAGGTACTGAAGCTTTCTTT
CSVEGDRVGTEAFF
>TRBV6-4|TRBJ2-1|NA|TRBD2
TGTGCCAGCAGTACCGGGACTAGCGGGGGGGCCGAGCAGTTCTTC
CASSTGTSGGAEQFF
>TRBV6-5|TRBJ2-2|few|NA
TGTGCCAGCTGGATGGGCTCCGGGGAGCTGTTTTTT
CASWMGSGELFF
>TRBV5-4|TRBJ1-6|NA|NA
TGTGCCAGCAGCTTGGGAGATACCTATAATTCACCCCTCCACTTT
CASSLGDTYNSPLHF